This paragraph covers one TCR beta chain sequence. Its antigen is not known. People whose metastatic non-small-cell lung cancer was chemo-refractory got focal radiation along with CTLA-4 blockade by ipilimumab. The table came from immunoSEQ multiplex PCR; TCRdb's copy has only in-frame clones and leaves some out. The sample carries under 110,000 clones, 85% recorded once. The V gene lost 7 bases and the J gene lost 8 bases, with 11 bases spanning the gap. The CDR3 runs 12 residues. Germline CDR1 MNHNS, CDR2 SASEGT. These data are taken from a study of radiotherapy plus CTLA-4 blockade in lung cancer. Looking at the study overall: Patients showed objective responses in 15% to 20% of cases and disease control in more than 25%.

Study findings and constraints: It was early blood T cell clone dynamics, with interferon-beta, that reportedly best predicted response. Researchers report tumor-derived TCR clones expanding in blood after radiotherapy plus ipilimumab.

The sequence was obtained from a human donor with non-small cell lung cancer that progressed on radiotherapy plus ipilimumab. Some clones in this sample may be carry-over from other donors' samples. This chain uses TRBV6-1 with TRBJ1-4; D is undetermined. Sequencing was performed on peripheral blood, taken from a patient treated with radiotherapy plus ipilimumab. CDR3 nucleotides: TGTGCCAGCAAGAAACTCGAGGAAAAACTGTTTTTT. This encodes CASKKLEEKLFF.